Following are 27 T cell receptor beta chains from one sample sequenced in a study of shared clonotypes between healthy human individuals. Here immunoSEQ multiplex PCR was the method, and the copy in TCRdb shows in-frame clones only, minus some. The table records around 2,000,000 clones, about 95% of them present only once. Naivety among CD8 cells was defined by CD45RO negativity and positive CCR7 selection, thereby excluding terminally differentiated effector memory CD45RA+ cells. The sample was naive CD8+ T cells sorted from blood. Receptor source: a man aged 18 to 29 in good health.

About this clone: Distinct nucleotide sequences in the sample also encode this CDR3. V usage is TRBV11-2 and J usage is TRBJ2-1; D unclear. Looked up from germline, CDR1 is SGHAT and CDR2 is FQNNGV. Deletions cut 1 base from V and 5 bases from J, with 3 bases between. The CDR3 runs 12 residues. The CDR3 DNA reads TGTGCCAGCAGCTTAGTCGACAATGAGCAGTTCTTC. Protein: CASSLVDNEQFF. Full variable domain (remainder filled in from reference TRBV11-2 and TRBJ2-1): EAGVAQSPRYKIIEKRQSVAFWCNPISGHATLYWYQQILGQGPKLLIQFQNNGVVDDSQLPKDRFSAERLKGVDSTLKIQPAKLEDSAVYLCASSLVDNEQFFGPGTRLTVL.

This rearrangement joins TRBV11-2 to TRBJ1-2; D gene uncertain. V dropped 5 bases and J dropped 5 bases, with 9 bases sitting between them. The germline gives CDR1 SGHAT, CDR2 FQNNGV. The CDR3 runs 12 residues. CDR3 nucleotides: TGTGCCAGCAGCCCTCCAGCTTATGGCTACACCTTC. Translated, it gives CASSPPAYGYTF.

This clone was seen a handful of times. Distinct nucleotide sequences in the sample also encode this CDR3. This chain links TRBV13 with TRBJ2-7; D may correspond to TRBD1 or TRBD2 (5 bases each). The V end was cut by 0 bases, the J end by 4 bases, with 7 bases between. The CDR3 contains 13 residues. The germline V gene has CDR1 PRHDT and CDR2 FYEKMQ (reference sequence). DNA of the CDR3: TGTGCCAGCAGCTTAGGGAGGGGTTACGAGCAGTACTTC. Translating it yields CASSLGRGYEQYF.

This chain links TRBV28 with TRBJ1-1; 8 bases align to TRBD1. CDR3 size: 13 residues. CDR1 is MDHEN, CDR2 SYDVKM, per germline. Losses at the gene ends were 5 bases for V and 4 bases for J; bases not matched to a gene: 3. This chain's CDR3 is CASSPDRVTEAFF. CDR3 bases: TGTGCCAGCAGTCCGGACAGGGTCACTGAAGCTTTCTTT.

About this clone itself: Other DNA sequences within the sample encode an identical CDR3. The J gene is TRBJ1-4, the V gene TRBV10-3, with TRBD1 matching over 7 bases. The CDR3 runs to 12 residues. Trimming at V came to 8 bases and at J to 6 bases, leaving 3 bases not matched to a gene. The germline CDR1 and CDR2 sequences are ENHRY and SYGVKD. CDR3 sequence reads: CAIGTGDEKLFF. The CDR3 bases are TGTGCCATCGGAACAGGGGATGAAAAACTGTTTTTT.

This chain joins TRBV4-3 and TRBJ1-1; no firm D call. V lost 0 bases, J lost 8 bases, and 10 bases lay in between. CDR1 and CDR2 from the germline V gene are LGHNA and YSLEER. CDR3 length: 13 residues. The CDR3 reads CASSQDGVAEAFF. CDR3 bases: TGCGCCAGCAGCCAAGATGGAGTAGCGGAAGCTTTCTTT.

J is TRBJ2-3 and V is TRBV7-9; TRBD1 is a possible D gene (6 bases). V shed 4 bases and J shed 2 bases, with 16 bases lying between them. The CDR3 extends over 16 amino acids. Looked up from germline, CDR1 is SEHNR and CDR2 is FQNEAQ (reference sequence). Here the CDR3 DNA reads TGTGCCAGCAGCTCAGGGGAGAGCACGTACACAGATACGCAGTATTTT. It specifies CASSSGESTYTDTQYF.

The chain has TRBV19 and TRBJ2-7; no clear D. The CDR3 totals 12 residues. Germline CDR1 and CDR2: LNHDA and SQIVND (reference sequence). Between the trimmed V and J ends, which lost 9 bases and 1 base, there was a span of 10 bases. The DNA of the CDR3 is TGTGCCAGACTCGTAAAGTCCTACGAGCAGTACTTC. Its translation: CARLVKSYEQYF.

V gene TRBV7-9 combines with J gene TRBJ2-1, with 13 bases identical to TRBD2. J was trimmed by 8 bases and V by 5 bases; bases with no gene match: 6. Per the germline V gene, CDR1 is SEHNR and CDR2 is FQNEAQ (reference sequence). This CDR3 has 15 residues. The DNA of the CDR3 is TGTGCCAGCAGCCAGGGGACTAGCGGGAAAGATGAGCAGTTCTTC. This sequence encodes CASSQGTSGKDEQFF.

The chain carries TRBV27 and TRBJ2-3, with no clear D. The CDR3 length is 14 residues. V was shortened by 0 bases and J by 5 bases, with 9 bases between the two germline ends. Germline CDR1 reads MNHEY; CDR2 reads SMNVEV (reference sequence). For the CDR3, the DNA is TGTGCCAGCAGTTTATCAATGATAAGAGATACGCAGTATTTT. Translating it yields CASSLSMIRDTQYF.

The rearrangement uses TRBV13 and TRBJ2-1; 8 positions match TRBD1. The germline V gene encodes CDR1 PRHDT and CDR2 FYEKMQ (reference sequence). This CDR3 region has 16 residues. Unmatched junction bases numbered 11, after V lost 5 bases and J lost 5 bases. This CDR3 reads CASSVTGEAIDNEQFF. The CDR3 nucleotides are TGTGCCAGCAGCGTGACAGGGGAGGCCATCGACAATGAGCAGTTCTTC. The variable domain in full, completed from reference TRBV13 and TRBJ2-1, reads AAGVIQSPRHLIKEKRETATLKCYPIPRHDTVYWYQQGPGQDPQFLISFYEKMQSDKGSIPDRFSAQQFSDYHSELNMSSLELGDSALYFCASSVTGEAIDNEQFFGPGTRLTVL.

The chain links TRBV7-6 to TRBJ2-7, with D possibly TRBD2 on 5 matching bases. This CDR3 is 13 amino acids long. The germline CDR1 and CDR2 sequences are SGHVS and FNYEAQ. V lost 2 bases and J 6 bases, leaving 11 bases between the germline ends. The CDR3 region has the DNA TGTGCCAGCAGCTTACATTCTAGCTTCGAGCAGTACTTC. It is translated as CASSLHSSFEQYF.

This clone was seen once. This chain uses TRBV5-6 with TRBJ1-1; D not resolved. The germline V and J ends were trimmed by 0 bases and 7 bases, with 10 bases remaining between them. This CDR3 spans 13 amino acids. Germline CDR1 SGHDT, CDR2 YYEEEE. The CDR3 is CASSLAGALEAFF. CDR3 DNA sequence: TGTGCCAGCAGCTTGGCCGGTGCCCTTGAAGCTTTCTTT.

This clone has just one count. Other DNA variants within this sample encode the same CDR3. This rearrangement joins TRBV9 to TRBJ2-7; tentative D call: TRBD2 (6 bases). V was trimmed by 3 bases and J by 3 bases, leaving 10 bases between them. CDR1 and CDR2 (germline): SGDLS, YYNGEE. The CDR3 extends over 13 amino acids. CDR3 sequence: CASSEGTGYEQYF. The DNA of the CDR3 is TGTGCCAGCAGCGAGGGGACTGGCTACGAGCAGTACTTC.

The chain uses TRBV7-6 and TRBJ1-5; possible D gene TRBD1, 5 bases. Germline CDR1 and CDR2: SGHVS and FNYEAQ. The CDR3 runs 15 residues. Trimming took 5 bases from V and 4 from J, leaving 15 bases between them. The CDR3 is CASSQYGGVNQPQHF. The CDR3 DNA is TGTGCCAGCAGCCAATATGGGGGGGTAAATCAGCCCCAGCATTTT.

The chain is built from TRBV4-3 and TRBJ2-2; 8 nucleotides match TRBD1. Per the germline V gene, CDR1 is LGHNA and CDR2 is YSLEER. The CDR3 extends over 19 amino acids. V was pared by 3 bases and J by 2 bases, with 14 bases of the junction left unmatched. CDR3 DNA sequence: TGCGCCAGCAGCCAGTTTGCAGGGGGCGCAGGATTCAACACCGGGGAGCTGTTTTTT. Translating gives CASSQFAGGAGFNTGELFF.

The chain uses TRBV18 and TRBJ1-5; unclear D gene. In germline, CDR1 is KGHSH, CDR2 LQKENI. V was trimmed by 2 bases and J by 2 bases, leaving 13 bases between them. This CDR3 has 16 residues. CDR3 region: CASSPGGSGGNQPQHF. In DNA form, the CDR3 reads TGTGCCAGCTCACCAGGAGGGTCAGGCGGCAATCAGCCCCAGCATTTT.

This clone was recorded only once. CDR3 region: CASSRGAGNYEQYF. The CDR3 DNA is TGCGCCAGCAGCCGGGGAGCGGGAAACTACGAGCAGTACTTC. The V call is TRBV4-1, the J call TRBJ2-7; 7 nucleotides match TRBD2. This CDR3 has 14 residues. The germline V gene encodes CDR1 MGHRA and CDR2 YSYEKL. The junction had 6 bases not matched to a gene; V was cut back by 4 bases and J by 3 bases.

The chain uses TRBV2 and TRBJ2-1, with D possibly matching TRBD2 (6 bases). The V end was cut by 9 bases, the J end by 1 base, with 13 bases between. Looked up from germline, CDR1 is SNHLY and CDR2 is FYNNEI. This CDR3 spans 14 amino acids. The CDR3 DNA reads as TGTGCCAGTCGGGTAGCGGTTTCCTACAATGAGCAGTTCTTC. This encodes CASRVAVSYNEQFF.

The gene calls are TRBV13 and TRBJ2-5; 9 positions match TRBD1. CDR1 PRHDT and CDR2 FYEKMQ come from the germline V gene (reference sequence). V lost 3 bases and J lost 2; bases outside the gene matches: 10. This CDR3 has 17 amino acids. The CDR3 bases are TGTGCCAGCAGCTTTTACCGGGACAGGGATGGGCAAGAGACCCAGTACTTC. This translates into CASSFYRDRDGQETQYF.

The chain couples TRBV5-6 to TRBJ2-1; 7 nucleotides line up with TRBD2. Germline CDR1 is SGHDT and CDR2 is YYEEEE. The CDR3 sequence is 14 residues long. V was clipped by 2 bases and J by 9 bases; unmatched bases: 8. DNA for the CDR3: TGTGCCAGCAGCTTTAGCGGGTTGTCAGGTGAGCAGTTCTTC. This codes for CASSFSGLSGEQFF.

This clone has a single count. One junction end disagrees with the germline gene, perhaps due to a read error. CDR3 loop: CASSLSASGGFYQETQYF. The CDR3 coding sequence is TGTGCTAGCAGCTTATCCGCTAGCGGGGGCTTTTACCAAGAGACCCAGTACTTC. The V and J genes are TRBV7-7 and TRBJ2-5; 10 bases agree with TRBD2. The CDR3 runs to 18 residues. Looked up from germline, CDR1 is SSHAT and CDR2 is FNYEAQ (reference sequence).

V is TRBV5-6 and J is TRBJ2-2; D is perhaps TRBD1 (5 bases). CDR3 length: 16 residues. Per germline, CDR1 SGHDT and CDR2 YYEEEE. Trimming took off 0 bases at V and 0 bases at J, with 9 bases between the two ends. The CDR3 coding sequence is TGTGCCAGCAGCTTGGCCGCAGGGCCGAACACCGGGGAGCTGTTTTTT. Residues: CASSLAAGPNTGELFF.

The chain joins TRBV11-2 to TRBJ2-3, with D perhaps TRBD2 (6 bases). The V end lost 7 bases, the J end lost 4 bases, and 15 bases lay between the germline ends. The CDR3 contains 14 residues. Germline V gene sequence: CDR1 SGHAT, CDR2 FQNNGV. CDR3 in DNA: TGTGCCAGCACCCTCCGGGGGTCTCCAGATACGCAGTATTTT. The encoded protein is CASTLRGSPDTQYF. Combining the CDR3 with reference TRBV11-2 and TRBJ2-3 gives the whole variable domain EAGVAQSPRYKIIEKRQSVAFWCNPISGHATLYWYQQILGQGPKLLIQFQNNGVVDDSQLPKDRFSAERLKGVDSTLKIQPAKLEDSAVYLCASTLRGSPDTQYFGPGTRLTVL.

The CDR3 DNA is TGTGCCAGCCTTCGGGACACCGGGGAGCTGTTTTTT. This gives the protein CASLRDTGELFF. The rearrangement uses TRBV25-1 and TRBJ2-2; D is uncertain. The germline V and J ends were trimmed by 8 bases and 3 bases, with 7 bases remaining between them. The CDR3 is 12 amino acids. Germline-derived CDR1 and CDR2 are MGHDK and SYGVNS.

This clone is a singleton in its sample. The chain is built from TRBV7-2 and TRBJ2-1; D call uncertain. V was pared by 1 base and J by 0 bases, with 7 bases between. Germline V gene sequence: CDR1 SGHTA, CDR2 FQGNSA. The CDR3 is 15 amino acids. The DNA for the CDR3 is TGTGCCAGCAGCTTAGATCTAAGCTCCTACAATGAGCAGTTCTTC. Amino acid sequence: CASSLDLSSYNEQFF.

The chain has TRBV19 and TRBJ1-2; a weak D match, TRBD1 (5 bases). Germline assignment: CDR1 LNHDA and CDR2 SQIVND (reference sequence). Trimming pared 3 bases from V and 7 bases from J, leaving 12 bases between. The CDR3 has 13 amino acids. For the CDR3, the DNA is TGTGCCAGTAGTATGTCCAGGGAGGGTGGCTACACCTTC. Its translation: CASSMSREGGYTF.